This T cell receptor beta chain originates from a study of blood T cell repertoires in COVID-19. Study-level information: Acute-phase and convalescent COVID-19 samples originated in the United States, Italy and Spain.

The protocol was immunoSEQ multiplex PCR, while the TCRdb copy is restricted to in-frame clones and leaves out a portion. In the table there are 110,000 or so clones, about 85% of which are singletons. The material sequenced was peripheral blood. The clonotype comes from a human donor in a cohort sampled during active COVID-19.

CDR3: CARSTGRYEQYF. In DNA form, the CDR3 reads TGTGCCAGATCAACAGGGCGCTACGAGCAGTACTTC. This chain uses TRBV6-5 with TRBJ2-7; possibly TRBD1 for D (6 bases). This CDR3 region has 12 residues. Per germline, CDR1 MNHEY and CDR2 SVGAGI. The V end lost 9 bases, the J end lost 3 bases, and 12 bases lay between the germline ends.